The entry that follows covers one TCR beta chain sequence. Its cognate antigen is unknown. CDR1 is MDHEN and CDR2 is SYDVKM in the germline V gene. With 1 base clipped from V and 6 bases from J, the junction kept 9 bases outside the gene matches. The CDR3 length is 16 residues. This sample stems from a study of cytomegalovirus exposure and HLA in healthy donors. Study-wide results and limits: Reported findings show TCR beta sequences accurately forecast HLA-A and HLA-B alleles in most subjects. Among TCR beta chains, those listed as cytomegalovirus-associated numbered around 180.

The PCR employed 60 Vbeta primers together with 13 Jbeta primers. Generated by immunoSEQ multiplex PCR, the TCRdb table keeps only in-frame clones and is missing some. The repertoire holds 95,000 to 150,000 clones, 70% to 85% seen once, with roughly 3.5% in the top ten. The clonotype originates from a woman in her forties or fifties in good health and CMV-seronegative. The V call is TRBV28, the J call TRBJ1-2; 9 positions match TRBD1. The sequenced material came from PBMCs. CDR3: CASSLFRQGVTDGYTF. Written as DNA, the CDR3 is TGTGCCAGCAGTTTATTCAGACAGGGGGTGACGGATGGCTACACCTTC.